Below are 13 T cell receptor beta chains sequenced from a single sample in a study of cytomegalovirus exposure and HLA in healthy donors. The PCR made use of 60 Vbeta and 13 Jbeta primers. The repertoire was sequenced with immunoSEQ multiplex PCR; TCRdb's copy has only in-frame clones and lacks some. The repertoire holds roughly 100,000 clones, with nearly 85% as singletons. Material for sequencing was PBMCs. These receptors were obtained from a young man in good health and CMV-seronegative.

The CDR3: CASSYAGDLTYEQYF. CDR3 DNA: TGTGCCAGCAGCTATGCCGGGGACTTGACCTACGAGCAGTACTTC. This chain links TRBV13 with TRBJ2-7; weak D call: TRBD2 (6 bases). The CDR3 is made up of 15 amino acids. CDR1 and CDR2 (germline): PRHDT, FYEKMQ (reference sequence). With 4 bases removed from V and 2 bases from J, the gap between germline ends came to 15 bases.

This clone was found a few times. The chain couples TRBV7-2 to TRBJ1-1; D remains ambiguous. The V gene's germline CDR1 is SGHTA and CDR2 FQGNSA. This CDR3 has 12 residues. V was trimmed by 7 bases and J by 4 bases, leaving 10 bases between them. CDR3 residues: CASTPPGTEAFF. In DNA form, the CDR3 reads TGTGCCAGCACCCCCCCGGGCACTGAAGCTTTCTTT. Looking up the rest from reference TRBV7-2 and TRBJ1-1 gives the full variable domain: GAGVSQSPSNKVTEKGKDVELRCDPISGHTALYWYRQSLGQGLEFLIYFQGNSAPDKSGLPSDRFSAERTGGSVSTLTIQRTQQEDSAVYLCASTPPGTEAFFGQGTRLTVV.

V and J are TRBV7-8 and TRBJ2-5; TRBD2 matches at 14 bases. The CDR3 spans 19 residues. Per the germline V gene, CDR1 is SGHVS and CDR2 is FQNEAQ. V was pared by 5 bases and J by 5 bases, with 16 bases of the junction left unmatched. The chain's CDR3 is CASSPAGTSGRRIGETQYF. The CDR3 DNA sequence: TGTGCCAGCAGCCCTGCCGGGACTAGCGGGAGACGGATAGGGGAGACCCAGTACTTC.

The chain recombines TRBV4-3 with TRBJ2-1, with D possibly being TRBD1 (6 bases). CDR3 length equals 17 residues. The germline V gene has CDR1 LGHNA and CDR2 YSLEER. V lost 0 bases and J lost 2, with 14 bases in between. The CDR3 nucleotides read TGCGCCAGCAGCCAAGATCGTGCCAGGGGTACCTACAATGAGCAGTTCTTC. Translated, it gives CASSQDRARGTYNEQFF.

The chain has TRBV4-1 and TRBJ1-1; D might be TRBD1 (6 bases). Trimming shortened V by 0 bases and J by 6 bases, and 11 bases separated the two germline ends. Germline values: CDR1 MGHRA, CDR2 YSYEKL. The CDR3 covers 14 residues. This chain's CDR3 is CASSQDTGGPEAFF. CDR3 coding DNA: TGCGCCAGCAGCCAAGATACGGGGGGCCCTGAAGCTTTCTTT.

This chain connects TRBV18 to TRBJ2-7, with D possibly being TRBD2 (6 bases). The V and J ends lost 3 bases and 5 bases respectively, with 11 bases between them. CDR1 KGHSH and CDR2 LQKENI come from the germline V gene. CDR3 length: 13 residues. CDR3 protein: CASSPRSGHEQYF. CDR3 DNA sequence: TGTGCCAGCTCACCCCGTAGCGGCCACGAGCAGTACTTC. The full variable domain, in which reference TRBV18 and TRBJ2-7 provide the parts outside the CDR3, is NAGVMQNPRHLVRRRGQEARLRCSPMKGHSHVYWYRQLPEEGLKFMVYLQKENIIDESGMPKERFSAEFPKEGPSILRIQQVVRGDSAAYFCASSPRSGHEQYFGPGTRLTVT.

This chain links TRBV5-4 with TRBJ2-5; 8 bases are shared with TRBD2. The DNA end is more similar to TRBJ2-7, so the J call may be wrong. CDR1 and CDR2 from the germline V gene are SGHNT and YYREEE (reference sequence). The CDR3 sequence is 15 residues long. CDR3 loop: CASSLAGTSSYEQYF. CDR3 nucleotides: TGTGCCAGCAGCTTGGCTGGGACTAGCTCCTACGAGCAGTACTTC.

V and J are TRBV9 and TRBJ2-7, with D uncertain. Germline CDR1 and CDR2: SGDLS and YYNGEE. Trimming left V 0 bases short and J 2 bases short, with 6 bases between. The CDR3 length is 13 residues. CDR3 sequence (DNA): TGTGCCAGCAGCGTAGGGGCAACCTACGAGCAGTACTTC. It translates to CASSVGATYEQYF.

The chain recombines TRBV10-2 with TRBJ1-4; 9 positions match TRBD1. Per germline, CDR1 WSHSY and CDR2 SAAADI. CDR3 length equals 13 residues. Trimming took 7 bases from V and 10 from J; bases not matched to a gene: 7. The CDR3, as DNA: TGCGCCAGCAATACACAGGGGGCCGGAAAACTGTTTTTT. It yields the protein CASNTQGAGKLFF.

The chain has TRBV25-1 and TRBJ1-1, with TRBD1 as a possible D gene (6 bases). The CDR3 sequence is 16 residues long. CDR1 and CDR2 from the germline V gene are MGHDK and SYGVNS. The V gene lost 0 bases and the J gene lost 3 bases, with 14 bases spanning the gap. The CDR3 DNA reads as TGTGCCAGCAGTGAATATCACAGGGTCTCGGACACTGAAGCTTTCTTT. This encodes CASSEYHRVSDTEAFF.

The V gene is TRBV29-1, the J gene TRBJ1-2, with D possibly being TRBD1 (5 bases). The germline gives CDR1 SQVTM, CDR2 ANQGSEA. The CDR3 is 14 residues long. With 6 bases removed from V and 6 bases from J, the gap between germline ends came to 20 bases. CDR3 loop: CSVAPRVLRNGYTF. The CDR3 region has the DNA TGCAGCGTCGCCCCCAGGGTACTAAGGAATGGCTACACCTTC.

This chain connects TRBV11-2 to TRBJ2-7; 9 positions match TRBD2. Germline CDR1 reads SGHAT; CDR2 reads FQNNGV. After removal of 8 bases from V and 3 bases from J, the junction contained 11 bases not matched to a gene. The CDR3 extends over 15 amino acids. CDR3 amino acids: CASLELAGAFYEQYF. The CDR3 nucleotides read TGTGCCAGCCTCGAATTAGCGGGAGCTTTCTACGAGCAGTACTTC.

This clone occurred once. For the CDR3, the DNA is TGTGCCAGCAGCTCCCGTAGCGGAAGCTCCTACAATGAGCAGTTCTTC. Translating it yields CASSSRSGSSYNEQFF. The chain combines TRBV9 with TRBJ2-1; possible D gene TRBD2, 6 bases. Germline V CDR1 and CDR2: SGDLS, YYNGEE. The CDR3 has 16 residues. With 4 bases removed from V and 0 bases from J, the gap between germline ends came to 14 bases.